The clone carrying this T cell receptor (beta chain) has only a few counts. Treatment specified: roughly 20 received Ad26.COV2.S at low or high dose, single or two shots; a few received placebo; per-sample allocation not given. Sampling was done on day 63 after the first vaccine or placebo injection. An adult of 18-55 years in Boston served as donor. These data are taken from a study of Ad26.COV2.S vaccination and SARS-CoV-2 variants. Study-level background: The COV1001 Ad26.COV2.S trial arm included the donor.

This CDR3 contains 11 residues. Trimming removed 8 bases at V and 5 bases at J, with 10 bases between. CDR1 is ENHRY and CDR2 is SYGVKD in the germline V gene. Measured with immunoSEQ multiplex PCR; TCRdb has only the in-frame clones, and not every one. Of 350,000 to 500,000 clones listed, approximately 90% are singletons. The clonotype comes from a person between 18 and 59 years old who received the Ad26.COV2.S COVID-19 vaccine or a placebo. The specimen comprised peripheral blood, sampled in a trial of Ad26.COV2.S vaccine versus placebo. This sequence joins TRBV10-3 and TRBJ2-7; no clear D gene. The CDR3 DNA reads as TGTGCCATCCGAGAGTGGAACGAGCAGTACTTC. This encodes CAIREWNEQYF.